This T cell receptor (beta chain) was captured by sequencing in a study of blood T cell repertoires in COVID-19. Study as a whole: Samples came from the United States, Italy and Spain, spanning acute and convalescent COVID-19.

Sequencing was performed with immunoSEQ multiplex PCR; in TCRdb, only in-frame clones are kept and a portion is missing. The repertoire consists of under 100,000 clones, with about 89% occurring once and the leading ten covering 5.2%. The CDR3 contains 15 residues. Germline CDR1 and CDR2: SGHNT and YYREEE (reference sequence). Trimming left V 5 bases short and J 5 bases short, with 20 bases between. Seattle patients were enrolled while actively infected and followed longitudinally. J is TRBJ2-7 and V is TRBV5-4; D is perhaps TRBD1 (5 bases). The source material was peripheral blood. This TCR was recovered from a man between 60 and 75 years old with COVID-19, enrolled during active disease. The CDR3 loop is CASRDGAGSSHEQYF. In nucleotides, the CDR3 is TGTGCCAGCAGGGATGGGGCAGGGTCGAGTCACGAGCAGTACTTC.